The 14 T cell receptor beta chains below were found in one sample sequenced in a study of vaccination effects on CD4 cells after COVID-19. A roughly 11-day culture period preceded the isolation of CD4+ T cells. Which antigens these TCRs recognize remains unknown. Measured with immunoSEQ multiplex PCR; TCRdb has only the in-frame clones, and not every one. The table lists 32,000 or so clones, around 63% of them singletons. Sequenced material: CD4+ T cells from PBMCs cultured without peptide, taken before COVID-19 vaccination. The receptors here all came from a human donor who received a COVID-19 vaccine.

The chain carries TRBV19 and TRBJ2-5; the D gene is possibly TRBD1 (6 bases). Germline-derived CDR1 and CDR2 are LNHDA and SQIVND (reference sequence). The V end was cut by 3 bases, the J end by 7 bases, with 15 bases between. The CDR3 runs 14 residues. CDR3 sequence (DNA): TGTGCCAGTAGTATTGGGGGCCGCCGTGGGACCCAGTACTTC. This encodes CASSIGGRRGTQYF.

V gene TRBV19 combines with J gene TRBJ2-3; TRBD2 aligns across 11 bases. The V gene end was trimmed by 8 bases and the J gene end by 5 bases; junction bases not matched to a gene: 9. From germline, CDR1 is LNHDA and CDR2 SQIVND (reference sequence). The CDR3 spans 15 residues. CDR3 region: CASHPPGLAGDTQYF. CDR3 in DNA: TGTGCCAGTCACCCGCCCGGACTAGCGGGAGATACGCAGTATTTT.

The chain uses TRBV12-5 and TRBJ2-1; D gene unclear. The length of the CDR3 is 15 residues. Germline lookup yields CDR1 LGHNT and CDR2 FRNRAP. Deletions cut 8 bases from V and 5 bases from J, with 19 bases between. The chain's CDR3 is CASRSRGQRNNEQFF. The CDR3 DNA reads TGTGCTAGTAGGAGTAGAGGCCAGCGTAACAATGAGCAGTTCTTC.

The chain combines TRBV7-8 with TRBJ2-5; weak D call: TRBD1 (6 bases). Trimming left V 2 bases short and J 2 bases short, with 24 bases between. Germline CDR1 is SGHVS and CDR2 is FQNEAQ. The CDR3 sequence is 19 residues long. The DNA for the CDR3 is TGTGCCAGCAGCTTACGGACAGTGAGGACACCCACTACTCAAGAGACCCAGTACTTC. Protein product: CASSLRTVRTPTTQETQYF.

The rearrangement links TRBV6-5 to TRBJ1-3, with D possibly being TRBD1 (5 bases). The CDR3 contains 16 residues. Trimming cost V 2 bases and J 1 base, with 12 bases left between them. CDR1 MNHEY and CDR2 SVGAGI come from the germline V gene. The CDR3 DNA is TGTGCCAGCAGTTACACGGGGGGGTTTTCTGGAAACACCATATATTTT. This translates into CASSYTGGFSGNTIYF.

V usage is TRBV5-4 and J usage is TRBJ2-5; tentatively, D is TRBD2 (7 bases). The CDR3 has 13 residues. V was clipped by 2 bases and J by 7 bases, with 12 bases between them. The germline V gene encodes CDR1 SGHNT and CDR2 YYREEE (reference sequence). The CDR3 loop reads CASSLGEGGTQYF. CDR3 nucleotide sequence: TGTGCCAGCAGCTTAGGGGAGGGGGGGACCCAGTACTTC.

This rearrangement joins TRBV5-1 to TRBJ2-1; 9 bases fit TRBD1. This CDR3 is 18 amino acids long. Germline loops: CDR1 SGHRS, CDR2 YFSETQ. Trimming at V came to 3 bases and at J to 8 bases, leaving 18 bases not matched to a gene. The CDR3: CASSSKTYPTGGVDEQFF. The CDR3 nucleotides read TGCGCCAGCAGCTCCAAAACCTACCCGACAGGGGGTGTGGATGAGCAGTTCTTC.

The gene calls are TRBV4-1 and TRBJ2-5; tentatively, D is TRBD1 or TRBD2 (7 bases each). Trimming stripped 0 bases from V and 5 bases from J, with 19 bases between. CDR1 is MGHRA and CDR2 is YSYEKL in the germline V gene. The CDR3 has 17 amino acids. CDR3 in DNA: TGCGCCAGCAGCCAAGAAGAGGGCGGGGGCAGGGGGGAGACCCAGTACTTC. Translation: CASSQEEGGGRGETQYF.

This clone came up a few times. The CDR3 loop is CASSLQDSFYGYTF. Here the CDR3 DNA reads TGTGCCAGCAGCCTCCAGGACAGCTTCTATGGCTACACCTTC. V usage is TRBV3-1 (or the pseudogene TRBV3-2) and J usage is TRBJ1-2, with a tentative D call TRBD1 (6 bases). The CDR3 has 14 residues. Germline lookup yields CDR1 LGHDT and CDR2 YNNKEL (reference sequence). Trimming took off 4 bases at V and 4 bases at J, with 13 bases between the two ends.

The chain recombines TRBV19 with TRBJ2-7, with D tentatively TRBD2 (5 bases). CDR3 length equals 14 residues. V shed 7 bases and J shed 1 base, with 14 bases lying between them. Germline-derived CDR1 and CDR2 are LNHDA and SQIVND (reference sequence). CDR3 loop: CASKDPRASYEQYF. The CDR3 DNA reads as TGTGCCAGTAAGGACCCGCGGGCTTCCTACGAGCAGTACTTC.

The chain is built from TRBV6-5 and TRBJ2-4, with D tentatively TRBD1 (5 bases). In germline, CDR1 is MNHEY, CDR2 SVGAGI. The CDR3 runs 11 residues. The V gene lost 6 bases and the J gene lost 7 bases, with 7 bases spanning the gap. CDR3 loop: CASSYRNIQYF. DNA for the CDR3: TGTGCCAGCAGCTACAGGAACATTCAGTACTTC.

This chain links TRBV3-1 (or the pseudogene TRBV3-2) with TRBJ1-5; weak D call: TRBD1 (5 bases). V was shortened by 0 bases and J by 1 base, with 16 bases between the two germline ends. CDR1 is LGHDT, CDR2 YNNKEL, per germline (reference sequence). This CDR3 region has 18 residues. Here the CDR3 reads CASSQDRPGGTSNQPQHF. The CDR3 coding sequence is TGTGCCAGCAGCCAAGATAGACCAGGAGGGACCAGCAATCAGCCCCAGCATTTT.

This chain uses TRBV4-1 with TRBJ2-7, with 12 bases matching TRBD2. CDR3 length: 16 amino acids. J lost 6 bases, V lost 3 bases, and 9 bases had no gene match. CDR1 is MGHRA and CDR2 is YSYEKL in the germline V gene. DNA for the CDR3: TGCGCCAGCAGCCATCCTAGACTAGCGGGAGAACCCGAGCAGTACTTC. This codes for CASSHPRLAGEPEQYF.

The chain uses TRBV12-3 or TRBV12-4 and TRBJ2-3; D may be TRBD2 (6 bases). This CDR3 is 12 amino acids long. Between the trimmed V and J ends, which lost 6 bases and 8 bases, there was a span of 12 bases. Here the CDR3 DNA reads TGTGCCAGCAGATTGGTGGGGGGTACGCAGTATTTT. It codes for CASRLVGGTQYF.